This T cell receptor beta chain is drawn from a study of cytotoxic CD8 clonotypes in ibrutinib-treated CLL. Study-wide points: Age-matched healthy donor levels were exceeded by baseline clonality, which tracked circulating CD8+ T-cell counts.

Between the trimmed V and J ends, which lost 0 bases and 5 bases, there was a span of 5 bases. CDR1 is LGHNA and CDR2 is YNFKEQ in the germline V gene. The CDR3 runs 13 residues. Generated by immunoSEQ multiplex PCR, the TCRdb table keeps only in-frame clones and is missing some. The top ten clones hold about 10% of a sample with over 110,000 clones, under 95% of them seen once. In the case of this clone: Its antigen remains unidentified.

The sequence derives from a human donor with chronic lymphocytic leukemia. The rearrangement links TRBV4-2 to TRBJ1-3, with D uncertain. The sequencing here drew on PBMCs, taken after 12 months of ibrutinib treatment. The DNA of the CDR3 is TGTGCCAGCAGCCAAGAGACCCGAAACACCATATATTTT. It translates to CASSQETRNTIYF.